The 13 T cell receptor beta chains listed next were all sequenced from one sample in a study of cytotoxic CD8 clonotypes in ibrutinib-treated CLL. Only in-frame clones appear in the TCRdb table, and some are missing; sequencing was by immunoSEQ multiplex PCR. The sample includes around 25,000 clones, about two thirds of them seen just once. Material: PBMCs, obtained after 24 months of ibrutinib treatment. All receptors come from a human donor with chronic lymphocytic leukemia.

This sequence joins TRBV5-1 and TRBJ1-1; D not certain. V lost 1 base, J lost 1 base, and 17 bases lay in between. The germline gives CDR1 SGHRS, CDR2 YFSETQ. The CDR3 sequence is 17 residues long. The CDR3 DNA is TGCGCCAGCAGCTTGAGCGGGCCCTACTCCCAGAACACTGAAGCTTTCTTT. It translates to CASSLSGPYSQNTEAFF.

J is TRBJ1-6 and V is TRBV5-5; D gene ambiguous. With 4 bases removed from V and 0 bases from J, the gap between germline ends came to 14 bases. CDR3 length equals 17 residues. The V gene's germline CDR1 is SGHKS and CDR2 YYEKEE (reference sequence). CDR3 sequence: CASSPYWESSYNSPLHF. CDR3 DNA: TGTGCCAGCAGCCCATATTGGGAGAGCTCCTATAATTCACCCCTCCACTTT.

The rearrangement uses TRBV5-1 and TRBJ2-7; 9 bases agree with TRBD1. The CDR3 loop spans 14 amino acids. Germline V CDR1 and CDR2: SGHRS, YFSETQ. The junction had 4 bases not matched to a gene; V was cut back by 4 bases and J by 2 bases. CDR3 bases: TGCGCCAGCAGCGGGGGGACAGGGCCCTACGAGCAGTACTTC. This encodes CASSGGTGPYEQYF.

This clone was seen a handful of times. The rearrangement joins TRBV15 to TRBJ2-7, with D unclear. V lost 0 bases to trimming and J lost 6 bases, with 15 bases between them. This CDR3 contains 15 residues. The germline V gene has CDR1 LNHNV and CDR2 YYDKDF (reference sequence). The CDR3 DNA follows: TGTGCCACCAGCAGAGATCTAATGGGGAATCGCGAGCAGTACTTC. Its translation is CATSRDLMGNREQYF. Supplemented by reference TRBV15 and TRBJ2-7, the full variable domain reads DAMVIQNPRYQVTQFGKPVTLSCSQTLNHNVMYWYQQKSSQAPKLLFHYYDKDFNNEADTPDNFQSRRPNTSFCFLDIRSPGLGDTAMYLCATSRDLMGNREQYFGPGTRLTVT.

CDR3 coding DNA: TGTGCCAGCAGCGCACCGGGACAGGGGGCGGTTGCTAACTATGGCTACACCTTC. Its protein is CASSAPGQGAVANYGYTF. V is TRBV21-1 and J is TRBJ1-2; TRBD1, the table's D call, lacks a check against the DNA. TRBV21-1 corresponds to a pseudogene. This CDR3 is built from 18 residues.

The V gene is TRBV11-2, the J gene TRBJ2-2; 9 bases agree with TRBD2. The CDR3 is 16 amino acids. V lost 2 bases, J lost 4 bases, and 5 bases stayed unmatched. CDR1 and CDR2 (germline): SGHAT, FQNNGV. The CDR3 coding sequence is TGTGCCAGCAGCTTATTAGCGGGGGCGACCACCGGGGAGCTGTTTTTT. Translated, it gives CASSLLAGATTGELFF.

CDR3 DNA: TGTGCCAGCAGCCCACAGGCTAACTATGGCTACACCTTC. Amino acids: CASSPQANYGYTF. V gene TRBV6-6 combines with J gene TRBJ1-2, with a weak D call TRBD1 (5 bases). The CDR3 loop spans 13 amino acids. Trimming took 6 bases from V and 0 from J, leaving 8 bases between them. The germline V gene encodes CDR1 MNHNY and CDR2 SVGAGI (reference sequence).

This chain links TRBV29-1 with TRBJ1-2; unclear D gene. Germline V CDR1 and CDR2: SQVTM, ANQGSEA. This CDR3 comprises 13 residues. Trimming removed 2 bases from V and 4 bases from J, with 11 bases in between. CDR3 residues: CSVETRESYGYTF. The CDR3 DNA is TGCAGCGTTGAAACGAGGGAGAGCTATGGCTACACCTTC.

The CDR3: CASSGGPATNEKLFF. The CDR3 DNA reads as TGTGCCAGCAGTGGAGGACCTGCAACTAATGAAAAACTGTTTTTT. This sequence joins TRBV2 and TRBJ1-4; no firm D call. V was cut by 4 bases and J by 0 bases, with 9 bases left in between. This CDR3 contains 15 residues. The germline V gene encodes CDR1 SNHLY and CDR2 FYNNEI.

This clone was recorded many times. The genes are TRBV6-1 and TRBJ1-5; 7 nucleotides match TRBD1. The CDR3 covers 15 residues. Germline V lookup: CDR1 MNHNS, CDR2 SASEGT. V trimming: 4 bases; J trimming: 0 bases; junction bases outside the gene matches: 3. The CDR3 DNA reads TGTGCCAGCAGTGCTGACAGGGCTAGCAATCAGCCCCAGCATTTT. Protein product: CASSADRASNQPQHF.

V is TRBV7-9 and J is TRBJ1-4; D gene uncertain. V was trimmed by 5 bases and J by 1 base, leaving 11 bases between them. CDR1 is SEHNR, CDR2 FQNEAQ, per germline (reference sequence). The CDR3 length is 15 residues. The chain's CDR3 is CASSSDIQTNEKLFF. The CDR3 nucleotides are TGTGCCAGCAGCAGTGACATCCAAACTAATGAAAAACTGTTTTTT. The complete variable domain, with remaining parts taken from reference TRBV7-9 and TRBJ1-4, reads DTGVSQNPRHKITKRGQNVTFRCDPISEHNRLYWYRQTLGQGPEFLTYFQNEAQLEKSRLLSDRFSAERPKGSFSTLEIQRTEQGDSAMYLCASSSDIQTNEKLFFGSGTQLSVL.

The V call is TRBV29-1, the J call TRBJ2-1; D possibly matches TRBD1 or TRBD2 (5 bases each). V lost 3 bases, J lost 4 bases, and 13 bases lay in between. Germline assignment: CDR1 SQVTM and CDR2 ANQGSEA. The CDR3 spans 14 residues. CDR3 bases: TGCAGCGTTGAGGGGACGGACGGATACAATGAGCAGTTCTTC. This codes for CSVEGTDGYNEQFF.

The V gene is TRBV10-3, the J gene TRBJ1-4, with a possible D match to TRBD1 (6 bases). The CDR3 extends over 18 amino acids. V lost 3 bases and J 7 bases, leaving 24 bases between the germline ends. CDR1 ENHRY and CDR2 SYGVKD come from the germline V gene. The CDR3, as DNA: TGTGCCATCAGTGATACCCGGGACGGCCAAGGGGGTGGTGAAAAACTGTTTTTT. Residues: CAISDTRDGQGGGEKLFF.